These T cell receptor beta chains were read from a single sample in a study of T cell responses to AZD1222 COVID-19 vaccine. Repertoires were generated with immunoSEQ multiplex PCR, while TCRdb's copy carries only in-frame clones and drops some. The sample has 100,000 to 150,000 clones; about 86% are singletons. The source material was peripheral blood, sampled on day 0 of AZD1222 vaccination. These receptors all stem from an adult in good health. The CDR3 runs from the conserved cysteine through the conserved F or W. A D gene is named only where the DNA matches it firmly. Rows may omit the clone size; those that give it use once, few, many or a size class.

.	.	TRBV11-2	TRBJ2-7	CASSLGDLGASYEQYF	TGTGCCAGCAGCTTAGGAGATCTAGGGGCGTCCTACGAGCAGTACTTC
.	.	TRBV13	TRBJ2-7	CASSLGPAVSYEQYF	TGTGCCAGCAGCTTAGGCCCCGCGGTGTCCTACGAGCAGTACTTC
TRBD1	.	TRBV18	TRBJ2-1	CASSPQTGGNNEQFF	TGTGCCAGCTCACCCCAGACAGGGGGGAACAATGAGCAGTTCTTC
.	few	TRBV27	TRBJ2-5	CASSLTYQETQYF	TGTGCCAGCAGTTTAACGTACCAAGAGACCCAGTACTTC
.	.	TRBV12-3/TRBV12-4	TRBJ1-1	CASSLRSNTEAFF	TGTGCCAGCAGTTTAAGATCCAACACTGAAGCTTTCTTT
TRBD2	.	TRBV7-2	TRBJ2-1	CASSLGRGANEQFF	TGTGCCAGCAGCTTAGGGCGGGGGGCTAATGAGCAGTTCTTC
.	.	TRBV5-6	TRBJ1-5	CASSLYYRPQPQHF	TGTGCCAGCAGCTTGTACTACAGACCTCAGCCCCAGCATTTT
.	.	TRBV14	TRBJ2-2	CASSQDVQVATGELFF	TGTGCCAGCAGCCAAGATGTACAGGTAGCCACCGGGGAGCTGTTTTTT
TRBD1	.	TRBV7-6	TRBJ1-1	CASSLGRQGTTEAFF	TGTGCCAGCAGCTTAGGGAGACAGGGAACCACTGAAGCTTTCTTT
TRBD1	.	TRBV25-1	TRBJ2-3	CASRVGRDRGSDTQYF	TGTGCCAGCAGGGTAGGAAGGGACAGAGGTTCAGATACGCAGTATTTT
.	once	TRBV19	TRBJ2-7	CASKNGYEQYF	TGTGCCAGTAAGAACGGCTACGAGCAGTACTTC
TRBD1	.	TRBV6-6	TRBJ2-4	CASSYAGTALNIQYF	TGTGCCAGCAGTTACGCCGGGACAGCGCTAAACATTCAGTACTTC
.	once	TRBV7-9	TRBJ1-5	CASSLAQPNQPQHF	TGTGCCAGCAGCTTAGCACAGCCCAATCAGCCCCAGCATTTT
TRBD1	.	TRBV7-6	TRBJ1-4	CASSKGQGAREKLFF	TGTGCCAGCAGCAAGGGACAGGGGGCGCGTGAAAAACTGTTTTTT
.	.	TRBV5-1	TRBJ2-3	CASSLGQPRTDTQYF	TGCGCCAGCAGCTTGGGGCAGCCGAGGACAGATACGCAGTATTTT
.	many	TRBV5-4	TRBJ2-7	CASSLWSSSHEQYF	TGTGCCAGCAGCTTGTGGTCTAGCTCCCACGAGCAGTACTTC
TRBD1	.	TRBV7-2	TRBJ1-1	CASSANGQGNTEAFF	TGTGCCAGCAGCGCGAATGGACAGGGGAACACTGAAGCTTTCTTT
.	.	TRBV5-1	TRBJ1-1	CASSSQSLRGFAEAFF	TGCGCCAGCAGCTCACAAAGCCTCAGGGGTTTCGCTGAAGCTTTCTTT
.	.	TRBV10-3	TRBJ2-7	CAMQPSGGEQYF	TGTGCCATGCAGCCCTCCGGGGGCGAGCAGTACTTC
.	.	TRBV14	TRBJ2-1	CASGQESSYNEQFF	TGTGCCAGCGGTCAGGAGAGCTCCTACAATGAGCAGTTCTTC
TRBD2	.	TRBV5-1	TRBJ2-1	CASSLVAGGENEQFF	TGCGCCAGCAGCCTCGTTGCGGGAGGAGAAAATGAGCAGTTCTTC
TRBD2	.	TRBV6-5	TRBJ2-7	CASSRTSTSYEQYF	TGTGCCAGCAGCCGGACTAGCACATCCTACGAGCAGTACTTC
TRBD1	.	TRBV19	TRBJ2-5	CASAMKQTGAETQYF	TGTGCCAGTGCTATGAAGCAAACAGGGGCAGAGACCCAGTACTTC
TRBD1	.	TRBV5-4	TRBJ2-3	CASSSGQDTDTQYF	TGTGCCAGCAGCTCCGGACAGGACACAGATACGCAGTATTTT
TRBD2	.	TRBV29-1	TRBJ2-3	CSVTPAGGNTDTQYF	TGCAGCGTCACACCAGCGGGAGGGAACACAGATACGCAGTATTTT
.	once	TRBV5-5	TRBJ1-2	CASIKLGGRITGGYTF	TGTGCCAGCATCAAGCTTGGGGGCAGGATAACCGGTGGCTACACCTTC
.	.	TRBV29-1	TRBJ2-1	CSVDGGRSGDSEQFF	TGCAGCGTTGACGGTGGCAGGTCGGGAGATAGTGAGCAGTTCTTC
.	.	TRBV14	TRBJ2-7	CASSQGYWLGEQYF	TGTGCCAGCAGCCAAGGTTACTGGCTGGGGGAGCAGTACTTC
.	.	TRBV16	TRBJ2-1	CASSRGRYNEQFF	TGTGCCAGCAGCCGCGGACGATACAATGAGCAGTTCTTC
.	.	TRBV5-1	TRBJ1-4	CASSLGGGEKLFF	TGCGCCAGCAGCTTAGGGGGAGGTGAAAAACTGTTTTTT
.	.	TRBV5-5	TRBJ2-7	CASSLGQITSYEQYF	TGTGCCAGCAGCTTAGGACAGATTACCTCCTACGAGCAGTACTTC
.	.	TRBV9	TRBJ1-4	CASSVDGNRGKLFF	TGTGCCAGCAGCGTAGATGGAAACCGCGGAAAACTGTTTTTT
.	.	TRBV18	TRBJ2-2	CASSPPMGLTGELFF	TGTGCCAGCTCACCACCGATGGGGTTGACCGGGGAGCTGTTTTTT
.	.	TRBV7-9	TRBJ1-6	CASSLEGHYNSPLHF	TGTGCCAGCAGCTTAGAGGGTCACTATAATTCACCCCTCCACTTT
.	.	TRBV5-8	TRBJ2-1	CASSFHSSGEQFF	TGTGCCAGCAGCTTCCACTCGAGCGGTGAGCAGTTCTTC
TRBD2	.	TRBV28	TRBJ2-5	CASSSSGTVGTQYF	TGTGCCAGCAGTTCTAGCGGGACCGTCGGGACCCAGTACTTC
.	.	TRBV19	TRBJ2-6	CASSPQQVSGANVLTF	TGTGCCAGTAGTCCCCAACAAGTCTCTGGGGCCAACGTCCTGACTTTC
TRBD1	.	TRBV5-1	TRBJ2-5	CASRFGQGGWETQYF	TGCGCCAGCAGATTCGGACAGGGGGGCTGGGAGACCCAGTACTTC
.	few	TRBV19	TRBJ2-7	CASSIGGGRESSYEQYF	TGTGCCAGTAGTATAGGAGGAGGGCGGGAAAGCTCCTACGAGCAGTACTTC
TRBD2	.	TRBV4-2	TRBJ2-3	CASSQVPLAGYTDTQYF	TGTGCCAGCAGCCAAGTCCCCCTAGCGGGGTACACAGATACGCAGTATTTT
.	.	TRBV5-1	TRBJ1-1	CASSTDGENTEAFF	TGCGCCAGCAGCACGGATGGGGAGAACACTGAAGCTTTCTTT
.	.	TRBV19	TRBJ1-1	CASTFRTNTEAFF	TGTGCCAGTACATTCAGGACGAACACTGAAGCTTTCTTT
TRBD1	.	TRBV19	TRBJ2-7	CASNPGQGVNEQYF	TGTGCCAGTAACCCGGGACAGGGTGTAAACGAGCAGTACTTC
.	.	TRBV6-6	TRBJ1-4	CASSYDTEKLFF	TGTGCCAGCAGTTACGACACAGAAAAACTGTTTTTT
.	.	TRBV19	TRBJ1-5	CASSSRRGAGLSNQPQHF	TGTGCCAGTAGTTCTCGACGGGGGGCGGGACTGAGCAATCAGCCCCAGCATTTT
TRBD1	.	TRBV10-3	TRBJ1-5	CAISEAGGSNQPQHF	TGTGCCATCAGTGAGGCAGGGGGGAGCAATCAGCCCCAGCATTTT
.	.	TRBV28	TRBJ1-5	CASSPQGNQPQHF	TGTGCCAGCAGTCCTCAGGGAAATCAGCCCCAGCATTTT
.	.	TRBV4-1	TRBJ1-2	CASSRIRDGNYGYTF	TGCGCCAGCAGCCGAATCAGGGATGGAAACTATGGCTACACCTTC
TRBD1	few	TRBV11-1	TRBJ1-2	CASSRTGDYGYTF	TGTGCCAGCAGCCGGACAGGAGATTATGGCTACACCTTC
.	.	TRBV2	TRBJ1-5	CASSDWRFGQPQHF	TGTGCCAGCAGTGATTGGAGGTTCGGTCAGCCCCAGCATTTT
TRBD1	few	TRBV4-1	TRBJ2-1	CASSQDGGRGYYNEQFF	TGCGCCAGCAGCCAAGATGGCGGCAGGGGGTACTACAATGAGCAGTTCTTC